A selection of T cell receptor beta chains follows, all from one sample in a study of breast tumors, draining lymph nodes, adjacent tissues. TCRdb re-called the multiplex PCR reads through MiXCR, storing one row per CDR3 protein. The sample yields some 170,000 distinct CDR3 sequences, around a third seen once. The sample consisted of axillary lymph node tissue. The receptors were gathered from a female donor with breast cancer. Some clones in this sample may be carry-over from other donors' samples. Both conserved end residues are part of each CDR3. The D gene is left open where the match is weak. Clone size is given for some rows only: seen once, a few or many times, or a class if the clone is expanded.

length: 12; D: TRBD2; J: TRBJ2-1; size: -; V: TRBV20-1; CDR3: CSLTSGRNEQFF; DNA: TGCAGTTTGACTAGCGGGAGGAATGAGCAGTTCTTC
length: 16; D: TRBD2; J: TRBJ2-3; size: many; V: TRBV5-1; CDR3: CASASGAGGNTDTQYF; DNA: TGCGCCAGCGCCTCAGGCGCGGGAGGGAACACAGATACGCAGTATTTT
length: 19; D: -; J: TRBJ2-6; size: many; V: TRBV9; CDR3: CASSVELGTRRSGANVLTF; DNA: TGTGCCAGCAGCGTAGAGTTAGGGACCCGTAGATCTGGGGCCAACGTCCTGACTTTC
length: 16; D: -; J: TRBJ2-7; size: many; V: TRBV4-2; CDR3: CASSQAGTSSSYEQYF; DNA: TGTGCCAGCAGCCAGGCAGGGACATCGTCTTCCTACGAGCAGTACTTC
length: 15; D: -; J: TRBJ1-5; size: many; V: TRBV5-1; CDR3: CASSLSDFSNQPQHF; DNA: TGCGCCAGCAGCCTCTCGGATTTTAGCAATCAGCCCCAGCATTTT
length: 18; D: TRBD1; J: TRBJ2-7; size: -; V: TRBV6-5; CDR3: CASSPPGQGIPYSYEQYF; DNA: TGTGCCAGCAGTCCCCCGGGACAGGGGATTCCCTACTCCTACGAGCAGTACTTC
length: 14; D: -; J: TRBJ1-4; size: many; V: TRBV28; CDR3: CASSYMGANEKLFF; DNA: TGTGCCAGCAGCTATATGGGGGCGAATGAAAAACTGTTTTTT
length: 16; D: TRBD1; J: TRBJ1-5; size: -; V: TRBV7-2; CDR3: CASSLVGTGGNQPQHF; DNA: TGTGCCAGCAGCTTAGTTGGTACAGGGGGGAATCAGCCCCAGCATTTT
length: 16; D: TRBD1; J: TRBJ2-1; size: few; V: TRBV6-1; CDR3: CASRKQGAVGVDEQFF; DNA: TGTGCCAGCAGAAAACAGGGGGCGGTGGGAGTCGATGAGCAGTTCTTC
length: 18; D: TRBD1; J: TRBJ1-4; size: many; V: TRBV30; CDR3: CAWSASRDSPPTNEKLFF; DNA: TGTGCCTGGAGCGCAAGCCGGGACAGCCCACCAACTAATGAAAAACTGTTTTTT
length: 15; D: -; J: TRBJ2-3; size: many; V: TRBV6-2/TRBV6-3; CDR3: CASSYFNSATDTQYF; DNA: TGTGCCAGCAGTTACTTCAACAGTGCCACAGATACGCAGTATTTT
length: 16; D: TRBD1; J: TRBJ1-5; size: many; V: TRBV7-8; CDR3: CASSPETGLLNQPQHF; DNA: TGTGCCAGCAGCCCGGAGACAGGGCTACTCAATCAGCCCCAGCATTTT
length: 16; D: TRBD2; J: TRBJ2-1; size: -; V: TRBV6-2/TRBV6-3; CDR3: CASYGRGLEVGNEQFF; DNA: TGTGCCAGCTATGGACGGGGACTAGAGGTCGGGAATGAGCAGTTCTTC
length: 15; D: -; J: TRBJ1-2; size: many; V: TRBV5-4; CDR3: CASIPAGTPTYGYTF; DNA: TGTGCCAGCATCCCGGCCGGGACTCCTACCTATGGCTACACCTTC
length: 16; D: -; J: TRBJ2-2; size: many; V: TRBV29-1; CDR3: CSVEDRGRGHGGELFF; DNA: TGCAGCGTTGAAGATAGAGGGAGGGGGCATGGCGGGGAGCTGTTTTTT
length: 15; D: -; J: TRBJ1-2; size: many; V: TRBV6-5; CDR3: CASSPPRTGNYGYTF; DNA: TGTGCCAGCAGTCCCCCTCGAACTGGGAACTATGGCTACACCTTC
length: 16; D: -; J: TRBJ2-1; size: many; V: TRBV6-2/TRBV6-3; CDR3: CASSSVPGRGGNEQFF; DNA: TGTGCCAGCAGTTCGGTCCCCGGGAGAGGGGGCAATGAGCAGTTCTTC
length: 17; D: TRBD2; J: TRBJ2-3; size: -; V: TRBV7-6; CDR3: CASSLRGLAAHTDTQYF; DNA: TGTGCCAGCAGCCTTAGGGGACTAGCGGCCCACACAGATACGCAGTATTTT
length: 13; D: -; J: TRBJ1-5; size: few; V: TRBV27; CDR3: CASSRRGAQPQHF; DNA: TGTGCCAGCAGTCGGAGGGGGGCACAGCCCCAGCATTTT
length: 14; D: -; J: TRBJ1-6; size: many; V: TRBV20-1; CDR3: CSPKDGDYNSPLHF; DNA: TGCAGTCCGAAGGACGGCGATTATAATTCACCCCTCCACTTT
length: 16; D: -; J: TRBJ1-6; size: -; V: TRBV2; CDR3: CASSSKGISYNSPLHF; DNA: TGTGCCAGCAGCTCTAAAGGCATCTCCTATAATTCACCCCTCCACTTT
length: 16; D: TRBD1; J: TRBJ1-2; size: -; V: TRBV14; CDR3: CASSLTWTGGHYGYTF; DNA: TGTGCCAGCAGCCTTACCTGGACAGGGGGCCACTATGGCTACACCTTC
length: 15; D: TRBD2; J: TRBJ2-7; size: many; V: TRBV3-1; CDR3: CASSQVASGRNEQYF; DNA: TGTGCCAGCAGCCAAGTGGCTAGCGGGAGAAACGAGCAGTACTTC
length: 17; D: TRBD2; J: TRBJ2-5; size: -; V: TRBV27; CDR3: CASRGAKRGGGEETQYF; DNA: TGTGCCAGCAGAGGTGCGAAGCGGGGGGGAGGGGAAGAGACCCAGTACTTC
length: 14; D: TRBD1; J: TRBJ2-7; size: many; V: TRBV28; CDR3: CASTELGQGSEQYF; DNA: TGTGCCAGCACCGAACTCGGACAGGGGTCCGAGCAGTACTTC
length: 14; D: -; J: TRBJ1-5; size: many; V: TRBV6-2/TRBV6-3; CDR3: CASSYGGSNQPQHF; DNA: TGTGCCAGCAGTTACGGGGGGTCCAATCAGCCCCAGCATTTT
length: 15; D: -; J: TRBJ2-3; size: -; V: TRBV7-9; CDR3: CASSLGLPGTDTQYF; DNA: TGTGCCAGCAGCTTGGGGCTTCCAGGGACAGATACGCAGTATTTT
length: 12; D: -; J: TRBJ2-1; size: many; V: TRBV3-1; CDR3: CASSRGLIEQFF; DNA: TGTGCCAGCAGCCGCGGACTGATTGAGCAGTTCTTC
length: 14; D: -; J: TRBJ2-7; size: many; V: TRBV12-3/TRBV12-4; CDR3: CASSFPRSSYEQYF; DNA: TGTGCCAGCAGTTTTCCCCGGAGCTCCTACGAGCAGTACTTC
length: 13; D: TRBD2; J: TRBJ2-7; size: -; V: TRBV29-1; CDR3: CSVGSGKSYEQYF; DNA: TGCAGCGTTGGAAGCGGGAAGTCCTACGAGCAGTACTTC
length: 15; D: TRBD1; J: TRBJ1-6; size: -; V: TRBV12-3/TRBV12-4; CDR3: CASSPPGTGGSPLHF; DNA: TGTGCCAGCAGTCCTCCCGGGACAGGGGGTTCACCCCTCCACTTT
length: 14; D: -; J: TRBJ1-5; size: many; V: TRBV30; CDR3: CAWSRGLGNQPQHF; DNA: TGTGCCTGGAGTCGAGGGCTGGGCAATCAGCCCCAGCATTTT
length: 15; D: -; J: TRBJ1-6; size: many; V: TRBV27; CDR3: CASSPVRVIGSPLHF; DNA: TGTGCCAGCAGCCCAGTCCGGGTTATAGGGTCACCCCTCCACTTT
length: 11; D: -; J: TRBJ1-2; size: many; V: TRBV29-1; CDR3: CSVSSSAGYTF; DNA: TGCAGCGTTAGCTCCAGTGCTGGCTACACCTTC
length: 15; D: -; J: TRBJ1-2; size: many; V: TRBV4-1; CDR3: CASSHVDGEKAGYTF; DNA: TGCGCCAGCAGCCATGTGGACGGGGAGAAGGCTGGCTACACCTTC
length: 14; D: -; J: TRBJ2-1; size: many; V: TRBV7-8; CDR3: CASSPYRVGDEQFF; DNA: TGTGCCAGCAGCCCCTACAGGGTTGGCGATGAGCAGTTCTTC
length: 13; D: TRBD1; J: TRBJ2-7; size: many; V: TRBV9; CDR3: CASAGTGDHEQYF; DNA: TGTGCCAGTGCCGGGACAGGGGACCACGAGCAGTACTTC
length: 16; D: -; J: TRBJ1-6; size: -; V: TRBV5-1; CDR3: CASSQSRATCNSPLHF; DNA: TGCGCCAGCAGCCAATCCCGGGCCACCTGTAATTCACCCCTCCACTTT
length: 14; D: TRBD2; J: TRBJ2-1; size: few; V: TRBV6-5; CDR3: CASSLGTSGDEQFF; DNA: TGTGCCAGCAGTCTTGGGACTAGTGGCGATGAGCAGTTCTTC
length: 14; D: TRBD1; J: TRBJ1-1; size: many; V: TRBV7-2; CDR3: CASSGQGRNTEAFF; DNA: TGTGCCAGCAGCGGACAGGGGAGGAACACTGAAGCTTTCTTT
length: 17; D: TRBD2; J: TRBJ2-5; size: -; V: TRBV6-2/TRBV6-3; CDR3: CASSRLEGTSGSRTQYF; DNA: TGTGCCAGCAGCAGATTAGAGGGGACTAGCGGGTCCCGGACCCAGTACTTC
length: 13; D: -; J: TRBJ1-3; size: -; V: TRBV6-2/TRBV6-3; CDR3: CASSPLTGGTIYF; DNA: TGTGCCAGCAGTCCCCTAACGGGGGGCACCATATATTTT
length: 16; D: TRBD1; J: TRBJ1-6; size: -; V: TRBV12-3/TRBV12-4; CDR3: CASSSGQGAQNSPLHF; DNA: TGTGCCAGCAGTTCGGGACAGGGGGCCCAGAATTCACCCCTCCACTTT
length: 18; D: TRBD2; J: TRBJ2-7; size: many; V: TRBV7-2; CDR3: CASSLRPPRAGHSYEQYF; DNA: TGTGCCAGCAGCCTACGGCCACCCCGAGCGGGGCACTCCTACGAGCAGTACTTC
length: 14; D: -; J: TRBJ2-1; size: many; V: TRBV12-3/TRBV12-4; CDR3: CASSLVREMAEQFF; DNA: TGTGCCAGCAGTTTGGTCAGGGAGATGGCTGAGCAGTTCTTC
length: 16; D: -; J: TRBJ1-5; size: many; V: TRBV6-5; CDR3: CASSRMQGPGNQPQHF; DNA: TGTGCCAGCAGCCGGATGCAGGGGCCGGGCAATCAGCCCCAGCATTTT
length: 14; D: TRBD2; J: TRBJ2-3; size: -; V: TRBV29-1; CDR3: CSAGRGSTSDAQYF; DNA: TGCAGCGCCGGGAGGGGAAGCACGTCAGATGCGCAGTATTTT
length: 16; D: -; J: TRBJ2-7; size: many; V: TRBV6-5; CDR3: CASSYFSGAPSYEQYF; DNA: TGTGCCAGCAGTTACTTTTCAGGGGCCCCCTCCTACGAGCAGTACTTC
length: 17; D: -; J: TRBJ1-6; size: many; V: TRBV19; CDR3: CASSIISGPPLVPTLHF; DNA: TGTGCCAGTAGTATTATAAGCGGGCCCCCTCTCGTTCCGACTCTCCACTTT
length: 14; D: -; J: TRBJ2-7; size: -; V: TRBV11-3; CDR3: CASSPGGGSSEQHF; DNA: TGTGCCAGCAGCCCCGGGGGTGGGTCCTCCGAGCAGCACTTC